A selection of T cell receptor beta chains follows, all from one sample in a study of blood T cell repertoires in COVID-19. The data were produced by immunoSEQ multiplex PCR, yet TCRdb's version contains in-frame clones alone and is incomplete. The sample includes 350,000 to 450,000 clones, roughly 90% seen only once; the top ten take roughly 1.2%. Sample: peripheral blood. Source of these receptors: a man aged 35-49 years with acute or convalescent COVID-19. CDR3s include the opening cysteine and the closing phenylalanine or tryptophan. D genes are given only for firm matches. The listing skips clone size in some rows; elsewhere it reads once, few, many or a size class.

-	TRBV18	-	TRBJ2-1	CASSPVSGSSYNEQFF	TGTGCCAGCTCACCGGTTAGCGGAAGCTCCTACAATGAGCAGTTCTTC
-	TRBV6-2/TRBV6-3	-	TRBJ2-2	CASSYIAGVTNTGELFF	TGTGCCAGCAGTTACATTGCAGGGGTAACTAACACCGGGGAGCTGTTTTTT
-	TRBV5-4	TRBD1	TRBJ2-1	CASSLLGTGSAYNEQFF	TGTGCCAGCAGCTTATTAGGGACAGGGTCCGCTTACAATGAGCAGTTCTTC
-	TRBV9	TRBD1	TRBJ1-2	CASSGQGPYTF	TGTGCCAGCAGCGGACAGGGACCGTACACCTTC
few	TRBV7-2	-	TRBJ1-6	CASSTQPAYNSPLHF	TGTGCCAGCAGCACACAGCCGGCGTATAATTCACCCCTCCACTTT
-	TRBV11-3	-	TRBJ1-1	CASSSGGAEAFF	TGTGCCAGCAGCTCTGGGGGCGCTGAAGCTTTCTTT
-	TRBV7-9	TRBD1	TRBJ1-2	CASSFLQGGGYTF	TGTGCCAGCAGTTTTCTACAGGGGGGTGGCTACACCTTC
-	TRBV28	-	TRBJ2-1	CASTGTTSYNEQFF	TGTGCCAGCACCGGAACTACCTCCTACAATGAGCAGTTCTTC
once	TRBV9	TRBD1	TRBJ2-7	CASSSSPTTGAVIEQYF	TGTGCCAGCAGCTCCTCCCCTACGACAGGGGCCGTCATCGAGCAGTACTTC
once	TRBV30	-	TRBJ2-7	CAWGLRYEQYF	TGTGCCTGGGGTCTGCGGTACGAGCAGTACTTC
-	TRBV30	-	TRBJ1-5	CAWSDLGGGPYQPQHF	TGTGCCTGGAGCGACCTGGGGGGGGGTCCCTATCAGCCCCAGCATTTT
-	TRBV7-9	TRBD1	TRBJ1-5	CASSQTGDQPQHF	TGTGCCAGCAGCCAAACAGGGGACCAGCCCCAGCATTTT
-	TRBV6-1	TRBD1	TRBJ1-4	CASSEGRQGAEKLFF	TGTGCCAGCAGTGAAGGAAGACAGGGGGCTGAAAAACTGTTTTTT
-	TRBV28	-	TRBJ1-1	CASSSYRNTEAFF	TGTGCCAGCAGTTCTTACAGGAACACTGAAGCTTTCTTT
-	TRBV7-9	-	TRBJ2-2	CASSSWFGTNTGELFF	TGTGCCAGCAGCTCTTGGTTCGGTACGAACACCGGGGAGCTGTTTTTT
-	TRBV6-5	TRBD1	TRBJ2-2	CASSYGTGATGELFF	TGTGCCAGCAGCTACGGGACAGGGGCCACCGGGGAGCTGTTTTTT
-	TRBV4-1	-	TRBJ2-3	CASSQAPMKGGDTQYF	TGCGCCAGCAGCCAAGCACCAATGAAAGGAGGAGATACGCAGTATTTT
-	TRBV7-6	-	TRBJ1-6	CASSPRSDSPLHF	TGTGCCAGCAGCCCTCGTTCGGATTCACCCCTCCACTTT
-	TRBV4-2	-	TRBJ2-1	CASSQDIQLEQFF	TGTGCCAGCAGCCAAGATATCCAACTTGAGCAGTTCTTC
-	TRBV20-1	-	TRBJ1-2	CSAADYYGYTF	TGCAGTGCAGCTGACTACTATGGCTACACCTTC
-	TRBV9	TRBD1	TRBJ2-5	CASSVGDRELQETQYF	TGTGCCAGCAGCGTAGGGGACAGAGAGTTACAAGAGACCCAGTACTTC
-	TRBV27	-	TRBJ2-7	CASSEYKTGYEQYF	TGTGCCAGCTCCGAGTATAAAACAGGTTACGAGCAGTACTTC
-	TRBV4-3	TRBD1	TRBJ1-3	CASSHRQGAFSGNTIYF	TGCGCCAGCAGCCACCGACAGGGGGCATTTTCTGGAAACACCATATATTTT
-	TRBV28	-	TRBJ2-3	CASSLTSGTDTQYF	TGTGCCAGCAGTTTGACGTCGGGAACAGATACGCAGTATTTT
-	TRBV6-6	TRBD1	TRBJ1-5	CASRQGWTINQPQHF	TGTGCCAGCAGACAGGGGTGGACTATCAATCAGCCCCAGCATTTT
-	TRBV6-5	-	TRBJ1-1	CASSYSIGYIGTEAFF	TGTGCCAGCAGTTACTCGATCGGGTATATTGGCACTGAAGCTTTCTTT
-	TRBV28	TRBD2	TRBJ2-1	CASSFALAGGVLGQFF	TGTGCCAGCAGTTTTGCTTTGGCGGGAGGGGTCTTGGGGCAGTTCTTC
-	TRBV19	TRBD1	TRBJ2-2	CASRGDRGIGELFF	TGTGCCAGTAGAGGGGACAGGGGTATCGGGGAGCTGTTTTTT
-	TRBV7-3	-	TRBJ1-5	CASSLMGDQPQHF	TGTGCCAGCAGCTTAATGGGCGATCAGCCCCAGCATTTT
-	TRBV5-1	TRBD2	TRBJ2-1	CASSRGTSGIGNEQFF	TGCGCCAGCAGTCGGGGGACTAGCGGGATAGGGAATGAGCAGTTCTTC
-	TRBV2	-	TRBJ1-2	CAIPGYGYTF	TGTGCCATACCAGGGTATGGCTACACCTTC